Shown below are 27 T cell receptor beta chains from a single sample sequenced in a study of blood T cells in healthy people across ages. Then a second PCR, running roughly 7 to 11 cycles, was carried out with a sample-barcoded 5' primer and a J-beta primer mix. TCRdb fed the 5' RACE reads into MiXCR, producing one record per CDR3 protein. The sample consists of some 1.4 million distinct CDR3 sequences, about 43% of them appearing once. The sequenced material came from blood. All receptors derive from a woman between 18 and 29 years old in good health.

This clonotype appeared a few times. This sequence joins TRBV6-2 or TRBV6-3 and TRBJ1-2, with D tentatively TRBD1 (5 bases). The V end was cut by 3 bases, the J end by 2 bases, with 16 bases between. There are 16 residues in the CDR3. Per germline, CDR1 MNHEY and CDR2 SVGEGT. Here the CDR3 DNA reads TGTGCCAGCAGTTATCGTGGATCGGCAGGGAACTATGGCTACACCTTC. Encoded protein: CASSYRGSAGNYGYTF.

The chain has TRBV12-5 and TRBJ2-1; TRBD2 agrees at 10 bases. With V trimmed by 0 bases and J by 10 bases, 24 bases remained unmatched. CDR1 is LGHNT and CDR2 is FRNRAP in the germline V gene. The CDR3 spans 21 residues. This CDR3 reads CASGLVWFERGGGVNYTEQFF. In DNA, the CDR3 is TGTGCTAGTGGTTTGGTATGGTTTGAGCGGGGGGGCGGTGTCAACTACACGGAGCAGTTCTTC.

This clonotype was counted ten times or more. CDR3 DNA: TGTGCCAGCAGCTTAGGGGCAGGGGGTTACTGGGAGACCCAGTACTTC. Protein sequence: CASSLGAGGYWETQYF. The chain is built from TRBV7-2 and TRBJ2-5, with 7 bases aligning to TRBD1. The CDR3 runs to 16 residues. Germline loops: CDR1 SGHTA, CDR2 FQGNSA. J gave up 5 bases and V 1 base, and 10 bases lay outside the gene matches.

This clonotype came up once. At one boundary the junction diverges from the germline segment, which might be a read error. The chain has TRBV27 and TRBJ1-2, with unresolved D. The V gene's germline CDR1 is MNHEY and CDR2 SMNVEV (reference sequence). The CDR3 runs to 13 residues. The CDR3 protein is CVSSPEALGGYTF. The CDR3 region has the DNA TGTGTCAGCAGCCCGGAGGCCCTGGGGGGCTACACCTTC.

The chain employs TRBV25-1 and TRBJ2-1; no clear D gene. CDR1 is MGHDK, CDR2 SYGVNS, per germline. This CDR3 comprises 14 residues. Trimming pared 3 bases from V and 2 bases from J, leaving 8 bases between. CDR3 in amino acids: CASSDGVTYNEQFF. CDR3 sequence (DNA): TGTGCCAGCAGTGATGGGGTCACCTACAATGAGCAGTTCTTC.

CDR3 protein: CASSPWDVGTEAFF. CDR3 DNA: TGTGCCAGCAGCCCATGGGACGTAGGCACTGAAGCTTTCTTT. This chain links TRBV7-9 with TRBJ1-1; D may be TRBD1 (5 bases). The CDR3 spans 14 residues. Trimming removed 5 bases at V and 4 bases at J, with 14 bases between. The germline gives CDR1 SEHNR, CDR2 FQNEAQ (reference sequence).

A single count supports this clonotype. The chain links TRBV2 to TRBJ2-3; 9 nucleotides agree with TRBD1. Germline V gene sequence: CDR1 SNHLY, CDR2 FYNNEI. V lost 10 bases to trimming and J lost 2 bases; unmatched junction nucleotides: 7. The CDR3 runs 14 residues. In DNA form, the CDR3 reads TGTGCCACTACCGGGACAGGGTACACAGATACGCAGTATTTT. Protein product: CATTGTGYTDTQYF. The whole variable domain, remainder taken from reference TRBV2 and TRBJ2-3, is EPEVTQTPSHQVTQMGQEVILRCVPISNHLYFYWYRQILGQKVEFLVSFYNNEISEKSEIFDDQFSVERPDGSNFTLKIRSTKLEDSAMYFCATTGTGYTDTQYFGPGTRLTVL.

This clonotype has a count of ten or more. CDR3 in DNA: TGTGCCAGCAGCGACGGGAACTCTGGGGCCAACGTCCTGACTTTC. It yields the protein CASSDGNSGANVLTF. This chain links TRBV9 with TRBJ2-6; D is possibly TRBD2 (5 bases). This CDR3 has 15 amino acids. The V and J ends lost 3 bases and 0 bases respectively, with 7 bases between them. The germline V gene encodes CDR1 SGDLS and CDR2 YYNGEE.

V is TRBV20-1 and J is TRBJ2-3; 8 bases match TRBD2. Germline V gene data show CDR1 as DFQATT and CDR2 as SNEGSKA (reference sequence). The V gene end was trimmed by 6 bases and the J gene end by 7 bases; junction bases not matched to a gene: 12. CDR3 length: 14 residues. CDR3 nucleotide sequence: TGCAGTGCCCGCCCAGCGGGAGCGCAGTATACGCAGTATTTT. Its protein product is CSARPAGAQYTQYF.

This clonotype was counted a few times. This chain joins TRBV6-6 and TRBJ2-5, with TRBD2 matching 9 bases. The J call is uncertain, as TRBJ2-7 better fits the DNA end. This CDR3 region has 14 residues. The germline gives CDR1 MNHNY, CDR2 SVGAGI (reference sequence). CDR3 bases: TGTGCCAGCAGTCCTAGACTAGCGGTCGACGAGCAGTACTTC. This codes for CASSPRLAVDEQYF.

On this clonotype itself: This may arise from a read error, as a much more abundant clone is one base away. The chain carries TRBV10-3 and TRBJ2-5; a weak D match, TRBD2 (6 bases). Per the germline V gene, CDR1 is ENHRY and CDR2 is SYGVKD. The CDR3 is 14 residues long. Trimming took 9 bases from V and 11 from J, leaving 25 bases between them. The CDR3 region is CAIAIAALNNEQYF. The CDR3 region has the DNA TGTGCCATAGCCATAGCGGCCCTCAACAATGAGCAGTACTTC.

This chain joins TRBV30 and TRBJ2-1, with a tentative D call TRBD2 (6 bases). Germline-derived CDR1 and CDR2 are GTSNPN and SVGIG (reference sequence). The CDR3 length is 13 residues. The V end lost 2 bases, the J end lost 4 bases, and 9 bases lay between the germline ends. The CDR3 reads CAWSMGGYNEQFF. The CDR3 bases are TGTGCCTGGAGTATGGGGGGTTACAATGAGCAGTTCTTC.

This clonotype was detected only a few times. The rearrangement links TRBV12-3 or TRBV12-4 to TRBJ2-5; 8 bases line up with TRBD2. The CDR3 covers 15 residues. Trimming at V came to 2 bases and at J to 6 bases, leaving 8 bases not matched to a gene. This CDR3 is CASSLLLAARQTQYF. In DNA form, the CDR3 reads TGTGCCAGCAGTTTACTACTAGCGGCCCGTCAGACCCAGTACTTC.

In its sample, this clonotype was seen a few times. The J gene is TRBJ2-6, the V gene TRBV7-2; D may be TRBD2 (5 bases). The length of the CDR3 is 16 residues. V lost 4 bases and J 0 bases, leaving 10 bases between the germline ends. Germline CDR1 SGHTA, CDR2 FQGNSA. The CDR3 reads CASSSGGRSGANVLTF. The CDR3 coding sequence is TGTGCCAGCAGCTCAGGCGGGCGCTCTGGGGCCAACGTCCTGACTTTC.

The chain links TRBV18 to TRBJ1-4, with 9 bases matching TRBD1. J lost 5 bases, V lost 6 bases, and 4 bases had no gene match. The CDR3 is made up of 14 amino acids. Germline V gene sequence: CDR1 KGHSH, CDR2 LQKENI. The CDR3: CASSDDRGNEKLFF. The CDR3 nucleotides are TGTGCCAGCTCCGACGACAGGGGGAATGAAAAACTGTTTTTT.

The V gene is TRBV19, the J gene TRBJ2-2; 8 bases line up with TRBD1. Germline V gene lookup returns CDR1 LNHDA and CDR2 SQIVND (reference sequence). Unmatched junction bases numbered 8, after V lost 9 bases and J lost 5 bases. The CDR3 contains 14 residues. In DNA, the CDR3 is TGTGCCAGCTACCAACAGGGGGGAACCGGGGAGCTGTTTTTT. Its protein is CASYQQGGTGELFF.

This sequence joins TRBV20-1 and TRBJ2-6; maybe TRBD2 (6 bases). The CDR3 has 17 amino acids. V lost 5 bases and J 3 bases, leaving 20 bases between the germline ends. Germline CDR1 and CDR2: DFQATT and SNEGSKA (reference sequence). The CDR3 here is CSAYSPAGSYGANVLTF. In nucleotides, the CDR3 is TGCAGTGCTTACTCCCCCGCGGGGTCGTATGGGGCCAACGTCCTGACTTTC.

The genes are TRBV4-1 and TRBJ1-2; D possibly corresponds to TRBD1 (5 bases). This CDR3 has 14 amino acids. The ends were cut back, 1 base at V and 4 bases at J, with 10 bases in the middle. CDR1 and CDR2 (germline): MGHRA, YSYEKL. This CDR3 is CASSQGGEIYGYTF. The CDR3 nucleotides read TGCGCCAGCAGCCAAGGAGGGGAAATCTATGGCTACACCTTC.

The chain carries TRBV7-9 and TRBJ2-1; TRBD1 matches at 7 bases. Germline trimming cut 5 bases from V and 10 bases from J; bases unmatched to any gene: 5. This CDR3 has 12 amino acids. CDR1 SEHNR and CDR2 FQNEAQ come from the germline V gene (reference sequence). CDR3 DNA: TGTGCCAGCAGCCTCCGACAGGGAGAGCAGTTCTTC. The encoded protein is CASSLRQGEQFF. Using reference TRBV7-9 and TRBJ2-1 for the parts outside the CDR3, the full variable domain is DTGVSQNPRHKITKRGQNVTFRCDPISEHNRLYWYRQTLGQGPEFLTYFQNEAQLEKSRLLSDRFSAERPKGSFSTLEIQRTEQGDSAMYLCASSLRQGEQFFGPGTRLTVL.

In this sample, this clonotype turned up many times. The V and J genes are TRBV7-2 and TRBJ1-5; D ambiguous. Germline V gene data show CDR1 as SGHTA and CDR2 as FQGNSA. V shed 2 bases and J shed 0 bases, with 8 bases lying between them. This CDR3 region has 15 residues. The CDR3 DNA reads as TGTGCCAGCAGCTTAAAGTTTGGTAGCAATCAGCCCCAGCATTTT. Protein sequence: CASSLKFGSNQPQHF.

DNA for the CDR3: TGCAGTGCTAGAACCCCCCAATCCCTCAGCACAGATACGCAGTATTTT. This codes for CSARTPQSLSTDTQYF. V is TRBV20-1 and J is TRBJ2-3; D remains ambiguous. The CDR3 is made up of 16 amino acids. Trimming pared 2 bases from V and 0 bases from J, leaving 15 bases between. Germline V gene lookup returns CDR1 DFQATT and CDR2 SNEGSKA (reference sequence).

The V gene is TRBV6-1, the J gene TRBJ2-1, with a tentative D call TRBD2 (6 bases). There are 14 residues in the CDR3. V lost 2 bases, J lost 6 bases, and 11 bases lay in between. Per the germline V gene, CDR1 is MNHNS and CDR2 is SASEGT. The CDR3 is CASSEWDSGNEQFF. In nucleotides, the CDR3 is TGTGCCAGCAGTGAATGGGACTCGGGCAATGAGCAGTTCTTC.

This clonotype showed up many times. J is TRBJ2-7 and V is TRBV28, with unresolved D. This CDR3 region has 14 residues. CDR1 is MDHEN, CDR2 SYDVKM, per germline. Trimming left V 5 bases short and J 2 bases short, with 13 bases between. The CDR3 coding sequence is TGTGCCAGCAGTGAACAGATATCTCCCTACGAGCAGTACTTC. Translation gives CASSEQISPYEQYF.

This clonotype was detected a few times. The V gene is TRBV6-1, the J gene TRBJ1-5; 12 positions match TRBD1. CDR1 and CDR2 (germline): MNHNS, SASEGT. The CDR3 has 15 residues. V lost 2 bases and J lost 7; bases outside the gene matches: 3. Here the CDR3 DNA reads TGTGCCAGCAGTGAACTGGGACAGGGGGCACAGCCCCAGCATTTT. Protein: CASSELGQGAQPQHF.

The chain employs TRBV10-3 and TRBJ2-3; D is ambiguous. Trimming pared 4 bases from V and 4 bases from J, leaving 9 bases between. The CDR3 sequence is 13 residues long. CDR1 is ENHRY, CDR2 SYGVKD, per germline. CDR3 bases: TGTGCCATCAGTGGTCCGGGCGCAGATACGCAGTATTTT. Protein: CAISGPGADTQYF.

This clonotype was seen ten or more times. The chain combines TRBV12-3 or TRBV12-4 with TRBJ1-5; weak D call: TRBD1 (5 bases). Between the trimmed V and J ends, which lost 1 base and 6 bases, there was a span of 10 bases. The CDR3 length is 14 residues. CDR3 sequence reads: CASSLGGVGQPQHF. DNA for the CDR3: TGTGCCAGCAGTTTAGGGGGCGTGGGTCAGCCCCAGCATTTT.

The chain couples TRBV20-1 to TRBJ2-1; the match to TRBD2 covers 8 bases. The trim removed 6 bases at V and 8 bases at J, leaving 12 bases unmatched. This CDR3 contains 14 residues. Per the germline V gene, CDR1 is DFQATT and CDR2 is SNEGSKA (reference sequence). CDR3 bases: TGCAGTGCGCCCGGCGGGAGGCGGTCGCATGAGCAGTTCTTC. Its translation is CSAPGGRRSHEQFF.